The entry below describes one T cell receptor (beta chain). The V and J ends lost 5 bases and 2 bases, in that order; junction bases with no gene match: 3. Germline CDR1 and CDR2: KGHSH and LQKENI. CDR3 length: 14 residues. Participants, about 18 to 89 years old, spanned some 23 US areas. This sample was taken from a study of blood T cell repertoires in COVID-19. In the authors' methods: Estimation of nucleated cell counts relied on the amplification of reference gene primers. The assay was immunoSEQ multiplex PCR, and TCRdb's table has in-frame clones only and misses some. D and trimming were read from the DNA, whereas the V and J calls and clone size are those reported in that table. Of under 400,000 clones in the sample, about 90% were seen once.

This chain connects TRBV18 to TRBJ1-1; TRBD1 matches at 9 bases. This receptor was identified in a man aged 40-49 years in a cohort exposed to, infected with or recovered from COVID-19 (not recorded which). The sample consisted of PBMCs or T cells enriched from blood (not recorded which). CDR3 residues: CASSEQGANTEAFF. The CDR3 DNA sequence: TGTGCCAGCTCAGAACAGGGGGCAAACACTGAAGCTTTCTTT.